Listed here is a single TCR beta chain. V gave up 4 bases and J gave up 0 bases, with 11 bases separating them. CDR1 and CDR2 (germline): SQVTM, ANQGSEA. There are 14 residues in the CDR3. In the authors' methods: Amplification from reference gene primers served as the basis for estimated nucleated cell counts. Using immunoSEQ multiplex PCR, the repertoire was profiled, and TCRdb retains in-frame clones only, with some absent. D and trimming come from the DNA, and the V and J calls and clone size come from that table. Counted here are roughly 28,000 clones, approximately 90% occurring once; the ten biggest clones make up about 3%. This specimen belongs to a study of blood T cell repertoires in COVID-19. Across the study: Donors in the United States, Italy and Spain gave samples during acute or convalescent COVID-19. Nucleic acid was either cDNA or gDNA, and it came from T cells, B-cell-depleted T cells, or PBMCs.

This sequence originates from a human donor in a cohort sampled during active COVID-19. The chain combines TRBV29-1 with TRBJ2-3; D may be TRBD1 (5 bases). Sequencing was performed on peripheral blood. The CDR3 protein is CSVAETASTDTQYF. CDR3 nucleotides: TGCAGCGTTGCGGAGACAGCTAGCACAGATACGCAGTATTTT.